This TCR beta chain came from a study of cytomegalovirus exposure and HLA in healthy donors. Germline CDR1 and CDR2: MGHDK and SYGVNS. This CDR3 is 18 amino acids long. The junction had 13 bases not matched to a gene; V was cut back by 3 bases and J by 2 bases. The PCR had 60 Vbeta and 13 Jbeta primers. This table comes from immunoSEQ multiplex PCR, and its TCRdb copy is limited to in-frame clones, with some not included. This table has some 140,000 clones, 65% to 80% appearing once. The chain is built from TRBV25-1 and TRBJ1-3; 7 bases align to TRBD1. The specimen was PBMCs. The receptor's source is a woman aged 45-65 years in good health and CMV-seropositive. In nucleotides, the CDR3 is TGTGCCAGCAGTGAGGCCCCTGGGACAGAAGGCACTGGAAACACCATATATTTT. Protein: CASSEAPGTEGTGNTIYF.